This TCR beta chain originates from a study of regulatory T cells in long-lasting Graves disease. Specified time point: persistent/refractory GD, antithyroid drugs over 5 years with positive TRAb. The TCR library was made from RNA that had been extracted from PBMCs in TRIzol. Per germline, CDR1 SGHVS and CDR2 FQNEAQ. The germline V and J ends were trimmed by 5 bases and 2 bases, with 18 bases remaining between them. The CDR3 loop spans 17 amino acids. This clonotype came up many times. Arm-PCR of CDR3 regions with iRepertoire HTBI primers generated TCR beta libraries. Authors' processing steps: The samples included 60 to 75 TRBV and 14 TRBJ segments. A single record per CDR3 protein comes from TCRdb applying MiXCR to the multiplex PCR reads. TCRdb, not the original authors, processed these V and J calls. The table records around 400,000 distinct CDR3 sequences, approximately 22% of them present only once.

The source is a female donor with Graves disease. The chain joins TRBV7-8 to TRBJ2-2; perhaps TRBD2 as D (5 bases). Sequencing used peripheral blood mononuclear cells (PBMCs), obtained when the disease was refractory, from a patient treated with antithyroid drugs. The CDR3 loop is CASSPRRADLNTGELFF. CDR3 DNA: TGTGCCAGCAGCCCTAGGCGGGCAGACTTAAACACCGGGGAGCTGTTTTTT.